The present TCR beta chain was sequenced within a study of identical twins. The CDR3 runs 14 residues. CDR1 SGHTA and CDR2 FQGNSA come from the germline V gene. Each CDR3 protein is one row after TCRdb ran MiXCR on the 5' RACE reads. The data show some 320,000 distinct CDR3 sequences, with 9% to 15% seen just once and approximately 7.5% held by the top ten. This clonotype was picked up many times. At one end the junction does not follow the germline gene, possibly because of a read error. This same sample was also taken into another study, of yellow fever vaccine responses in identical twins.

The sequence was collected from a woman between 18 and 29 years old in good health. Material for sequencing was CD8+ T cells sorted from blood. The chain uses TRBV7-2 and TRBJ2-3, with 8 positions matching TRBD2. The CDR3 DNA reads as TGTGCCAGCAGTTTAGCGGGGATCACAGATACGCAGTATTTT. This sequence encodes CASSLAGITDTQYF.